This TCR beta chain emerged from a study of PD-L1 blockade in urothelial cancer. About the research overall: About nine tenths of the roughly 29 patients comprised males who had bladder-origin urothelial cancer. Analyses were performed on blood at 3 weeks after treatment start (the second dose) and at 6 weeks. Study results and limitations: Better progression-free and overall survival followed lower pretreatment blood clonality.

Trimming pared 3 bases from V and 0 bases from J, leaving 12 bases between. The germline gives CDR1 MDHEN, CDR2 SYDVKM. This CDR3 comprises 15 residues. Described time point: pretreatment peripheral blood. Patient disease was locally advanced or metastatic urothelial carcinoma. The table lists this clone with a few counts. What it recognizes is unknown. The assay was immunoSEQ multiplex PCR, and TCRdb's table has in-frame clones only and misses some. Found here are around 45,000 clones, 80% of them singletons; the top ten hold about 16%. This clonotype was obtained from a man aged 55 to 70 with urothelial cancer. V usage is TRBV28 and J usage is TRBJ2-7; possibly TRBD1 for D (6 bases). Sequencing was performed on PBMCs, taken around atezolizumab (anti-PD-L1) treatment. The CDR3 region is CASSLGRDNSYEQYF. In DNA form, the CDR3 reads TGTGCCAGCAGTTTGGGTCGGGACAACTCCTACGAGCAGTACTTC.